The sequence of this T cell receptor (beta chain) was determined in a study of T cells in Graves' hyperthyroidism and ophthalmopathy. About the research overall: Initial diagnosis, before any treatment, was when peripheral blood was collected. Study conclusions and caveats: Also found in blood were most expanded thyroid clonotypes above 0.001.

V lost 6 bases and J lost 2; bases outside the gene matches: 9. This CDR3 is 15 amino acids long. The germline gives CDR1 KGHSH, CDR2 LQKENI. This clonotype was detected ten times or more. As yet, its antigen is unknown. Clinical symptoms, serum thyroxine, TRAb, thyroid ultrasound and orbital computed tomography established diagnosis. RNA transcripts served as the template for amplifying TCR beta CDR3 regions. First-round RT-PCR with HTBI primers amplified the TCR CDR3 region. One entry per CDR3 protein results from TCRdb running MiXCR on the multiplex PCR reads. The sample shows approximately 400,000 distinct CDR3 sequences, around 15% of them seen only once.

Sequencing used blood. This sequence originates from a man aged 50-59 years with Graves' ophthalmopathy. This chain links TRBV18 with TRBJ1-2; 7 nucleotides agree with TRBD1. This chain's CDR3 is CASSPKTGLNYGYTF. In nucleotides, the CDR3 is TGTGCCAGCTCCCCAAAGACAGGGCTCAACTATGGCTACACCTTC. The entire variable domain, with the rest obtained from reference TRBV18 and TRBJ1-2, is as follows: NAGVMQNPRHLVRRRGQEARLRCSPMKGHSHVYWYRQLPEEGLKFMVYLQKENIIDESGMPKERFSAEFPKEGPSILRIQQVVRGDSAAYFCASSPKTGLNYGYTFGSGTRLTVV.